Below, 20 T cell receptor beta chains from the same sample are listed, as sequenced in a study of cytomegalovirus exposure and HLA in healthy donors. PCR employed 60 Vbeta and 13 Jbeta primers. Sequencing used immunoSEQ multiplex PCR; TCRdb keeps in-frame clones, though not all of them. The table includes about 130,000 clones, approximately 81% detected once. Sequenced: PBMCs. The receptors originated from a man between 18 and 35 years old in good health and CMV-seronegative.

The genes are TRBV9 and TRBJ2-3, with 10 bases fitting TRBD1. The CDR3 spans 15 residues. Germline CDR1 reads SGDLS; CDR2 reads YYNGEE. J was trimmed by 4 bases and V by 0 bases; bases with no gene match: 2. The CDR3 spells CASSVVDRGADTQYF. The CDR3 nucleotides read TGTGCCAGCAGCGTAGTGGACAGGGGGGCAGATACGCAGTATTTT.

The CDR3 here is CAWTPLAGARQYF. The CDR3 coding sequence is TGTGCCTGGACTCCCCTAGCGGGAGCGCGCCAGTACTTC. The rearrangement links TRBV30 to TRBJ2-7, with 10 bases that match TRBD2. This CDR3 region has 13 residues. V dropped 4 bases and J dropped 10; count of bases not matched to a gene: 10. The germline V gene encodes CDR1 GTSNPN and CDR2 SVGIG (reference sequence).

The chain is built from TRBV7-3 and TRBJ2-1; tentative D call: TRBD2 (6 bases). CDR3 length: 16 amino acids. Germline values: CDR1 SGHTA, CDR2 FQGTGA. Trimming shortened V by 2 bases and J by 5 bases, and 16 bases separated the two germline ends. The CDR3 DNA reads as TGTGCCAGCAGCTTACAGATCACTAGCCATAACAATGAGCAGTTCTTC. It codes for CASSLQITSHNNEQFF.

With respect to this clone: Other nucleotide sequences in the sample specify the same CDR3. The chain joins TRBV6-5 to TRBJ2-1; D might be TRBD2 (6 bases). Trimming shortened V by 0 bases and J by 7 bases, and 13 bases separated the two germline ends. CDR3 length equals 15 residues. Germline V gene sequence: CDR1 MNHEY, CDR2 SVGAGI. The CDR3: CASSYSGLGLNEQFF. The CDR3 region has the DNA TGTGCCAGCAGTTACTCGGGGCTAGGACTAAATGAGCAGTTCTTC.

The chain joins TRBV9 to TRBJ2-3, with D perhaps TRBD2 (6 bases). The CDR3 runs to 19 residues. Germline CDR1 SGDLS, CDR2 YYNGEE. Trimming took 3 bases from V and 0 from J, leaving 23 bases between them. The CDR3 coding sequence is TGTGCCAGCAGCGCGGCGGGGTCCGTGGGGGGAAAAAGCACAGATACGCAGTATTTT. This encodes CASSAAGSVGGKSTDTQYF.

This chain links TRBV18 with TRBJ1-3; 9 bases match TRBD1. The CDR3 runs to 16 residues. CDR1 is KGHSH, CDR2 LQKENI, per germline. With V trimmed by 6 bases and J by 2 bases, 8 bases remained unmatched. The CDR3 nucleotides read TGTGCCAGCTCGCGAGGAACAGGGGGCACTGGAAACACCATATATTTT. It encodes CASSRGTGGTGNTIYF.

V gene TRBV11-2 combines with J gene TRBJ2-7; 7 bases are shared with TRBD1. The length of the CDR3 is 15 residues. Per germline, CDR1 SGHAT and CDR2 FQNNGV. The V segment lost 0 bases and the J segment 3 bases; nucleotides outside the gene matches: 5. The DNA of the CDR3 is TGTGCCAGCAGCTTAGATACGGACAGGTACTACGAGCAGTACGTC. Amino acids: CASSLDTDRYYEQYV.

The genes are TRBV9 and TRBJ1-2; D perhaps matches TRBD1 (6 bases). The CDR3 totals 16 residues. Between the trimmed V and J ends, which lost 3 bases and 0 bases, there was a span of 15 bases. CDR1 is SGDLS and CDR2 is YYNGEE in the germline V gene. The chain's CDR3 is CASSAQQQGANYGYTF. The CDR3 DNA follows: TGTGCCAGCAGCGCCCAACAACAGGGAGCTAACTATGGCTACACCTTC. Variable domain in full (rest from reference TRBV9 and TRBJ1-2): DSGVTQTPKHLITATGQRVTLRCSPRSGDLSVYWYQQSLDQGLQFLIQYYNGEERAKGNILERFSAQQFPDLHSELNLSSLELGDSALYFCASSAQQQGANYGYTFGSGTRLTVV.

This chain connects TRBV6-5 to TRBJ1-6, with a tentative D call TRBD1 (6 bases). This CDR3 is built from 13 residues. The V end was cut by 5 bases, the J end by 7 bases, with 9 bases between. Germline CDR1 reads MNHEY; CDR2 reads SVGAGI. The CDR3 DNA is TGTGCCAGCAGTGACACAGGGAATTCACCCCTCCACTTT. It is translated as CASSDTGNSPLHF.

This sequence joins TRBV28 and TRBJ1-2; 7 bases are a match to TRBD1. Germline V gene sequence: CDR1 MDHEN, CDR2 SYDVKM. The CDR3 is made up of 14 amino acids. With V trimmed by 5 bases and J by 4 bases, 7 bases remained unmatched. CDR3 coding DNA: TGTGCCAGCAGTGGTGGACAGGAGTTCTATGGCTACACCTTC. This gives the protein CASSGGQEFYGYTF.

The chain combines TRBV27 with TRBJ1-2; 12 bases are a match to TRBD1. Trimming removed 5 bases from V and 6 bases from J; junction bases left unmatched: 13. Germline lookup yields CDR1 MNHEY and CDR2 SMNVEV (reference sequence). This CDR3 spans 17 amino acids. The CDR3 nucleotides are TGTGCCAGCAGTAATGGGGACAGGGGGCCCTCGGAGGATGGCTACACCTTC. Its translation: CASSNGDRGPSEDGYTF.

This clone has just a few counts. The chain is built from TRBV27 and TRBJ1-5; TRBD1 matches 8 bases. This CDR3 has 13 residues. V lost 3 bases and J lost 5; bases outside the gene matches: 0. Germline V lookup: CDR1 MNHEY, CDR2 SMNVEV (reference sequence). The CDR3 protein is CASSLDRDQPQHF. For the CDR3, the DNA is TGTGCCAGCAGTTTGGACAGGGATCAGCCCCAGCATTTT.

The gene calls are TRBV11-3 and TRBJ2-5; TRBD1 matches at 12 bases. CDR3 length: 15 residues. Unmatched junction bases numbered 4, after V lost 4 bases and J lost 4 bases. Germline CDR1 and CDR2: SGHNT and YENEEA. The DNA of the CDR3 is TGTGCCAGCAGCTCTCGGGACAGGGGGCGAGAGACCCAGTACTTC. It is translated as CASSSRDRGRETQYF. Full variable domain (remainder filled in from reference TRBV11-3 and TRBJ2-5): EAGVVQSPRYKIIEKKQPVAFWCNPISGHNTLYWYLQNLGQGPELLIRYENEEAVDDSQLPKDRFSAERLKGVDSTLKIQPAELGDSAVYLCASSSRDRGRETQYFGPGTRLLVL.

This rearrangement joins TRBV29-1 to TRBJ2-5; 8 bases agree with TRBD2. The CDR3 has 15 amino acids. Germline lookup yields CDR1 SQVTM and CDR2 ANQGSEA. J gave up 1 base and V 4 bases, and 8 bases lay outside the gene matches. CDR3 sequence (DNA): TGCAGCGTTGTCGTGCTAGCGGGCGTCCAAGAGACCCAGTACTTC. It yields the protein CSVVVLAGVQETQYF.

This chain links TRBV5-8 with TRBJ2-5; D may be TRBD2 (6 bases). The CDR3 contains 13 residues. V was clipped by 0 bases and J by 7 bases, with 10 bases between them. Germline loops: CDR1 SGHTS, CDR2 YDEGEE. The chain's CDR3 is CASSLGLVVTQYF. In DNA form, the CDR3 reads TGTGCCAGCAGCTTGGGACTAGTTGTGACCCAGTACTTC. The full variable domain, rest sourced from reference TRBV5-8 and TRBJ2-5, is EAGVTQSPTHLIKTRGQQATLRCSPISGHTSVYWYQQALGLGLQFLLWYDEGEERNRGNFPPRFSGRQFPNYSSELNVNALELEDSALYLCASSLGLVVTQYFGPGTRLLVL.

The genes are TRBV18 and TRBJ2-7; D perhaps matches TRBD2 (6 bases). V shed 0 bases and J shed 6 bases, with 12 bases lying between them. Per the germline V gene, CDR1 is KGHSH and CDR2 is LQKENI. This CDR3 comprises 14 residues. The CDR3 spells CASSPPSEGGEQYV. The CDR3 DNA sequence: TGTGCCAGCTCACCACCATCCGAGGGAGGCGAGCAGTACGTC.

The J gene is TRBJ2-2, the V gene TRBV30; a possible D gene is TRBD2 (6 bases). The ends were cut back, 0 bases at V and 0 bases at J, with 8 bases in the middle. Germline CDR1 reads GTSNPN; CDR2 reads SVGIG (reference sequence). This CDR3 contains 15 residues. The CDR3 DNA follows: TGTGCCTGGAGTGTCGGAGGGACGAACACCGGGGAGCTGTTTTTT. Translation gives CAWSVGGTNTGELFF.

There are a few counts of this clone. CDR3 sequence: CAWSGQGRYNEQFF. CDR3 nucleotide sequence: TGTGCCTGGTCGGGACAGGGCCGGTACAATGAGCAGTTCTTC. The chain carries TRBV30 and TRBJ2-1, with 9 bases fitting TRBD1. The CDR3 extends over 14 amino acids. Germline CDR1 reads GTSNPN; CDR2 reads SVGIG (reference sequence). Losses at the gene ends were 5 bases for V and 4 bases for J; bases not matched to a gene: 6.

V gene TRBV6-1 combines with J gene TRBJ2-7; D is perhaps TRBD1 (5 bases). This CDR3 region has 14 residues. Trimming removed 1 base at V and 2 bases at J, with 9 bases between. The germline CDR1 and CDR2 sequences are MNHNS and SASEGT. CDR3 DNA: TGTGCCAGCAGTGAAGACGGACAAGCCTACGAGCAGTACGTC. Residues: CASSEDGQAYEQYV.

A single count supports this clone. This chain connects TRBV7-8 to TRBJ1-1; no definite D call. The CDR3 contains 15 residues. Trimming took off 8 bases at V and 4 bases at J, with 20 bases between the two ends. Germline V gene sequence: CDR1 SGHVS, CDR2 FQNEAQ. The chain's CDR3 is CASGGSYIESTEAFF. The CDR3 DNA reads TGTGCCAGCGGAGGGTCTTATATTGAGTCCACTGAAGCTTTCTTT.